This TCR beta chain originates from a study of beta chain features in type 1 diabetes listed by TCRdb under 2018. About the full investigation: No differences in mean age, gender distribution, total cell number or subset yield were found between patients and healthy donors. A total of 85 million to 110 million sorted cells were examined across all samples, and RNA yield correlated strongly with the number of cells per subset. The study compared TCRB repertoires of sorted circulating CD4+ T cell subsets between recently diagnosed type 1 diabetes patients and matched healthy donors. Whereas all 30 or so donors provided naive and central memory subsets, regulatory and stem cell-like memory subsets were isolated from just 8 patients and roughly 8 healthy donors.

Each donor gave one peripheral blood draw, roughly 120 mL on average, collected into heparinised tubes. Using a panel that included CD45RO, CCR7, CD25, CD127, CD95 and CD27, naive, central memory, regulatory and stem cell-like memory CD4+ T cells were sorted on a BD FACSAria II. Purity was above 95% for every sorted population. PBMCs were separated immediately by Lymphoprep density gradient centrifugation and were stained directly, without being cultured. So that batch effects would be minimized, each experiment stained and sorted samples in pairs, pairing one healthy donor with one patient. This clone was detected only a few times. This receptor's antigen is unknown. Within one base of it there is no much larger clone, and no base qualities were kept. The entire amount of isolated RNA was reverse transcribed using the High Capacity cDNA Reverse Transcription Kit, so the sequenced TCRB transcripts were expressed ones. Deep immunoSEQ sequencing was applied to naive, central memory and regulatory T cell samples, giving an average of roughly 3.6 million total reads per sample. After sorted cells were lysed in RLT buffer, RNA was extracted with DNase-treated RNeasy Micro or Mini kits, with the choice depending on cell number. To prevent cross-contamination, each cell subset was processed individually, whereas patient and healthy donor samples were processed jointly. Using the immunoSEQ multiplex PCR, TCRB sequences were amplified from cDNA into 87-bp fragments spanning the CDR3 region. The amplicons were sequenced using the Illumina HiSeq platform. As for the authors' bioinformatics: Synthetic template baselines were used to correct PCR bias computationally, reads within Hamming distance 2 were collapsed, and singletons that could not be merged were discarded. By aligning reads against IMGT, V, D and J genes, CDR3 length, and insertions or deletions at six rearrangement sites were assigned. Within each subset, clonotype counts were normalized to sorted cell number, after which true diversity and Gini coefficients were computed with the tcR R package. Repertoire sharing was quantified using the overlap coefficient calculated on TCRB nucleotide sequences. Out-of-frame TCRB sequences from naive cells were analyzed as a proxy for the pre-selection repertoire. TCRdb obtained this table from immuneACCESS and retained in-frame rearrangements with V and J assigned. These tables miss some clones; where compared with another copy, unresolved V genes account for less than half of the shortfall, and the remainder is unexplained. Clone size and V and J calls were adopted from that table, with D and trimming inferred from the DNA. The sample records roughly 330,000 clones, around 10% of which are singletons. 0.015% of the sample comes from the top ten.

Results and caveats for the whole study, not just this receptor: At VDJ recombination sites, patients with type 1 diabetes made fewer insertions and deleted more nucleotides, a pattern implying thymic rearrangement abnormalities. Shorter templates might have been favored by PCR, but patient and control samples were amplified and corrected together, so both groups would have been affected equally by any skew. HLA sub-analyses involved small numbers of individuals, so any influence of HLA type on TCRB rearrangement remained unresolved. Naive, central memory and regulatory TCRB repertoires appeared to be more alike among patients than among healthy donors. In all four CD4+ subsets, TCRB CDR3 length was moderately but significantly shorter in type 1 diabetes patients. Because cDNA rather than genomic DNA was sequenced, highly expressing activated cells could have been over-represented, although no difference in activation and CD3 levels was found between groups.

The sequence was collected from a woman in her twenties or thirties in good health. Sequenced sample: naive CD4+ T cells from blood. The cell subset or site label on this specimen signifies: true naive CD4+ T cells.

The bases read TGTGCCACCAGCAGAGATCTGGAGATCACAGATACGCAGTATTTT. Translated, this gives CATSRDLEITDTQYF. The rearranged segments are TRBV15 and TRBJ2-3; the D gene remains uncertain. A distance of 9 bases separates the germline ends of V and J, which lose 0 bases and 2 bases respectively. Including the terminal cysteine and phenylalanine, the CDR3 comprises 15 residues. Only the CDR3 DNA is retained, 45 bases long and in frame from the first base. Reading the germline V gene (reference sequence) gives CDR1 LNHNV and CDR2 YYDKDF.